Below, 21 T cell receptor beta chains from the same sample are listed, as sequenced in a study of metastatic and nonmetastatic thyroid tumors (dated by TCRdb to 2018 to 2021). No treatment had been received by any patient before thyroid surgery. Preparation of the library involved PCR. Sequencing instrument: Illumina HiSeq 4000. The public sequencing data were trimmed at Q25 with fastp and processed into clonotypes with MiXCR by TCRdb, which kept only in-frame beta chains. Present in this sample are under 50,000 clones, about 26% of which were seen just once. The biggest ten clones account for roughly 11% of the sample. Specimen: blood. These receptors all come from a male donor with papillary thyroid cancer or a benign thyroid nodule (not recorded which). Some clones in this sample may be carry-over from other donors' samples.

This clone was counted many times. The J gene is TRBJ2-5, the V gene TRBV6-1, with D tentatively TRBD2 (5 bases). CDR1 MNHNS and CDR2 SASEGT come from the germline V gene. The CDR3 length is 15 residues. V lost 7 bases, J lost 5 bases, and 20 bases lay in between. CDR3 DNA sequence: TGTGCCAGCATACGTTCAGCGGAGCGTTACGAGACCCAGTACTTC. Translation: CASIRSAERYETQYF.

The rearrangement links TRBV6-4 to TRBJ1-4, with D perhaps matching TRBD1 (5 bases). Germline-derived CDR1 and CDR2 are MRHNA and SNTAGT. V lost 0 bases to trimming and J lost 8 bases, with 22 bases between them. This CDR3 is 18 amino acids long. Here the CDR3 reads CASSDSNLRDPPGEKLFF. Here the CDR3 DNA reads TGTGCCAGCAGTGACTCGAATTTAAGGGACCCGCCAGGGGAAAAACTGTTTTTT.

The CDR3: CASSSHRGLTEAFF. The CDR3 nucleotides are TGCGCCAGCAGCTCGCACAGGGGGCTGACTGAAGCTTTCTTT. This sequence joins TRBV5-1 and TRBJ1-1; 9 bases align to TRBD1. V shed 3 bases and J 5 bases; nucleotides not matched to a gene: 5. The CDR3 runs 14 residues. Germline V gene data show CDR1 as SGHRS and CDR2 as YFSETQ.

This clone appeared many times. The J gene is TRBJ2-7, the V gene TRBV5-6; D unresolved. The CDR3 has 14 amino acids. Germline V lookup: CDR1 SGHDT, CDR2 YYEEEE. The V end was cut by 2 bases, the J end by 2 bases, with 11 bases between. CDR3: CASSLGRVTYEQYF. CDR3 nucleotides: TGTGCCAGCAGCTTAGGACGGGTTACCTACGAGCAGTACTTC.

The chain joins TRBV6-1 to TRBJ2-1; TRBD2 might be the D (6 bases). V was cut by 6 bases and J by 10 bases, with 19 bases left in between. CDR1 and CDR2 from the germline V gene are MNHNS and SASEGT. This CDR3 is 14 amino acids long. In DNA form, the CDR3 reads TGTGCCAGCAGCAGCCGTCTGGTGGCGGGGGAGCAGTTCTTC. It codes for CASSSRLVAGEQFF.

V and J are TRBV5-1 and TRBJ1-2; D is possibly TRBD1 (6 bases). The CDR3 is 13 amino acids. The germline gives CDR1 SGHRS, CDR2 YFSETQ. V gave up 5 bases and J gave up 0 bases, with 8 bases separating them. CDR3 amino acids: CASRQGTNYGYTF. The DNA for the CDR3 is TGCGCCAGCAGGCAGGGGACTAACTATGGCTACACCTTC.

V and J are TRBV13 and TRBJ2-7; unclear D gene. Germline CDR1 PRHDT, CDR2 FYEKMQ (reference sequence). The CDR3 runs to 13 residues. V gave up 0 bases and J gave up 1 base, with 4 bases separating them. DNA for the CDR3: TGTGCCAGCAGCTTAGGGATTTCCTACGAGCAGTACTTC. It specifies CASSLGISYEQYF.

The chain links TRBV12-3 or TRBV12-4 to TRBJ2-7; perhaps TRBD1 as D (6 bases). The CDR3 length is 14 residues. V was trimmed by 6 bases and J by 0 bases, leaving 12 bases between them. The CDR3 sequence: CASRVQGSSYEQYF. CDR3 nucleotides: TGTGCCAGCAGAGTACAGGGAAGCTCCTACGAGCAGTACTTC.

In nucleotides, the CDR3 is TGTGCCAGCAGCCTAAGCCCGTGTATCACTGAAGCTTTCTTT. Encoded protein: CASSLSPCITEAFF. The chain employs TRBV11-2 and TRBJ1-1; no clear D gene. This CDR3 has 14 amino acids. Germline CDR1 SGHAT, CDR2 FQNNGV. Trimming removed 5 bases from V and 4 bases from J, with 14 bases in between.

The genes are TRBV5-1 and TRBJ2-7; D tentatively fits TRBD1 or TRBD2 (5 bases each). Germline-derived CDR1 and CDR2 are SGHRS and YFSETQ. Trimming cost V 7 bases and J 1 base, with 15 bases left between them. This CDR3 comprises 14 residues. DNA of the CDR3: TGCGCCAGCCGCCCCAATGAGGGGTCCTACGAGCAGTACTTC. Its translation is CASRPNEGSYEQYF.

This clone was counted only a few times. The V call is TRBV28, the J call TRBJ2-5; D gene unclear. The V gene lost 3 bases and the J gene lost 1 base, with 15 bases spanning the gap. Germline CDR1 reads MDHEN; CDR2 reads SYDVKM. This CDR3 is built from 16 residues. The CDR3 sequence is CASSFWAPSLQETQYF. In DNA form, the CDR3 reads TGTGCCAGCAGTTTCTGGGCCCCTAGTCTCCAAGAGACCCAGTACTTC.

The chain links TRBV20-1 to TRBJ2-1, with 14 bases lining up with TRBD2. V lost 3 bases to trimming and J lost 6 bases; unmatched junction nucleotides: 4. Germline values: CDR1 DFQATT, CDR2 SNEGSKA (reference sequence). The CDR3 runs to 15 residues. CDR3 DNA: TGCAGTGCTAGTTTGGGGACTAGCGGGAGCAATGAGCAGTTCTTC. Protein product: CSASLGTSGSNEQFF.

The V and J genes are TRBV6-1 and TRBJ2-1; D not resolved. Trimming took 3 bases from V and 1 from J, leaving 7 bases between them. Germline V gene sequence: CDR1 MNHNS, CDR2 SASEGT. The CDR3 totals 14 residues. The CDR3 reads CASSEWGSYNEQFF. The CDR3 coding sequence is TGTGCCAGCAGTGAGTGGGGATCCTACAATGAGCAGTTCTTC.

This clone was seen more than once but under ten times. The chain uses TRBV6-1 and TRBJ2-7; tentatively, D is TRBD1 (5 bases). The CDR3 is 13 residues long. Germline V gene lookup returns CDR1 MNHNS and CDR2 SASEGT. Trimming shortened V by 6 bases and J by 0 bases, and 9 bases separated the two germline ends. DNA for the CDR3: TGTGCCAGCAGAAGAGACAGCTCCTACGAGCAGTACTTC. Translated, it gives CASRRDSSYEQYF.

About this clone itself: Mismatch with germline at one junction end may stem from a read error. CDR3 protein: CASSPQGARAFF. Here the CDR3 DNA reads TGTGCCAGCTCCCCACAGGGGGCGAGAGCTTTCTTT. The gene calls are TRBV18 and TRBJ1-1; 9 bases are a match to TRBD1. Germline-derived CDR1 and CDR2 are KGHSH and LQKENI. The CDR3 sequence is 12 residues long.

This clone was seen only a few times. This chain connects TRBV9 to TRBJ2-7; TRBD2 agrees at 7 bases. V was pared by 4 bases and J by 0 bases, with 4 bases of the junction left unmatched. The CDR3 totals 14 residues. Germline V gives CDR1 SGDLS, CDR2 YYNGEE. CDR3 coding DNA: TGTGCCAGCAGCTGGGGGGGGAGCTCCTACGAGCAGTACTTC. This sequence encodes CASSWGGSSYEQYF. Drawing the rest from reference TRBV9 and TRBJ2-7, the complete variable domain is DSGVTQTPKHLITATGQRVTLRCSPRSGDLSVYWYQQSLDQGLQFLIQYYNGEERAKGNILERFSAQQFPDLHSELNLSSLELGDSALYFCASSWGGSSYEQYFGPGTRLTVT.

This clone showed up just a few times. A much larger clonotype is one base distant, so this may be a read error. CDR3 loop: CASRPRLAEPSYEQYF. The CDR3, as DNA: TGTGCCAGCAGACCTCGACTAGCGGAGCCCTCCTACGAGCAGTACTTC. V usage is TRBV28 and J usage is TRBJ2-7; TRBD2 aligns across 9 bases. Germline trimming cut 6 bases from V and 0 bases from J; bases unmatched to any gene: 9. Germline loops: CDR1 MDHEN, CDR2 SYDVKM. The CDR3 runs to 16 residues.

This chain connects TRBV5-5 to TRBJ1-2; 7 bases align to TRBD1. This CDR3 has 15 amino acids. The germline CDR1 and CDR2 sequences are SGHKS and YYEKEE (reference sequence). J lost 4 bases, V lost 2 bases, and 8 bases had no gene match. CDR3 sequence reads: CASSFLGRGTYGYTF. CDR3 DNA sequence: TGTGCCAGCAGCTTTCTCGGCAGGGGGACCTATGGCTACACCTTC.

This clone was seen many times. The CDR3 bases are TGTGCCAGCAGCCAGACGGGGACAGATACGCAGTATTTT. Amino acids: CASSQTGTDTQYF. V gene TRBV4-2 combines with J gene TRBJ2-3; a possible D gene is TRBD2 (5 bases). V was shortened by 3 bases and J by 3 bases, with 7 bases between the two germline ends. The CDR3 covers 13 residues. In germline, CDR1 is LGHNA, CDR2 YNFKEQ.

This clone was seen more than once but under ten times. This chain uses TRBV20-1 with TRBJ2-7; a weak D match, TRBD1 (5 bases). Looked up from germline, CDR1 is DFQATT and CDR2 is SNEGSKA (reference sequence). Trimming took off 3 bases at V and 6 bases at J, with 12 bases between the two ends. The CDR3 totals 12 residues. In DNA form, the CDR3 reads TGCAGTGCTAGCAAGGACATGGCCGAGCAGTACTTC. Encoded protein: CSASKDMAEQYF.

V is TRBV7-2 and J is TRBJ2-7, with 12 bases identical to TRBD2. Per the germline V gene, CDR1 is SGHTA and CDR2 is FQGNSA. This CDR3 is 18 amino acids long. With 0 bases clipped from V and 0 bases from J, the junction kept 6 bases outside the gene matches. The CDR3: CASSLAGTSGPISYEQYF. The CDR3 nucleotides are TGTGCCAGCAGCTTAGCCGGGACTAGCGGGCCAATCTCCTACGAGCAGTACTTC.